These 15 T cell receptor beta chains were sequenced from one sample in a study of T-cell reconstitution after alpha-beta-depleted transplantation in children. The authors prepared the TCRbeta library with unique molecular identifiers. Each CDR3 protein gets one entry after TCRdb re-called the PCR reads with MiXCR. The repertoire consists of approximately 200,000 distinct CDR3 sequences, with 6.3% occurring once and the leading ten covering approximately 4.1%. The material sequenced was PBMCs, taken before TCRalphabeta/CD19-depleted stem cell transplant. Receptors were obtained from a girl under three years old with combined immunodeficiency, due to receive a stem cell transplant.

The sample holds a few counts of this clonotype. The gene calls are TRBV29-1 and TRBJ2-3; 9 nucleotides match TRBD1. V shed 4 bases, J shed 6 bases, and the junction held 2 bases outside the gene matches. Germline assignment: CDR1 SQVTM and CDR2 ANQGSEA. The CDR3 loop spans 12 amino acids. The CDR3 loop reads CSVVQGADTQYF. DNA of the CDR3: TGCAGCGTTGTACAGGGGGCCGATACGCAGTATTTT.

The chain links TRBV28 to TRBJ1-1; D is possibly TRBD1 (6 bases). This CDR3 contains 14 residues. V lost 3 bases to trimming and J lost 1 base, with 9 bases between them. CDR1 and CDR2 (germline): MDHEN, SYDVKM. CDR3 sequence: CASSFWTENTEAFF. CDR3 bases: TGTGCCAGCAGTTTCTGGACAGAGAACACTGAAGCTTTCTTT.

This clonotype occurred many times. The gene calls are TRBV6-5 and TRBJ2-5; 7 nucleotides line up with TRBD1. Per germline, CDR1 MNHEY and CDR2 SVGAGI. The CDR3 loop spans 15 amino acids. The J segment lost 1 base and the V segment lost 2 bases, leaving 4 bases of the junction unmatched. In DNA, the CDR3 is TGTGCCAGCAGTTACCGATGGACAGGCCAAGAGACCCAGTACTTC. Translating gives CASSYRWTGQETQYF.

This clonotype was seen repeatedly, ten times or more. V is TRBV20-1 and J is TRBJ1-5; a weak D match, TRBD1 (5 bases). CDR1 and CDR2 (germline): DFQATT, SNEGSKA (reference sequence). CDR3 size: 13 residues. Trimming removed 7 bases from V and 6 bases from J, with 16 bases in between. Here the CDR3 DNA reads TGCAGTGGGGGGACTACCCTAAGTCAGCCCCAGCATTTT. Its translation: CSGGTTLSQPQHF.

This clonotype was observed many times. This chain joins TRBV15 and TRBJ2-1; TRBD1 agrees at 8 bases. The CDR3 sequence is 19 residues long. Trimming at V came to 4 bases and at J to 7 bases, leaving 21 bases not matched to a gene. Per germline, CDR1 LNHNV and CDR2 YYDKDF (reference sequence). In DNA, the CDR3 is TGTGCCACCAGCACCGAACCCTCCTACAGGGGGGATCTTACGAATGAGCAGTTCTTC. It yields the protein CATSTEPSYRGDLTNEQFF.

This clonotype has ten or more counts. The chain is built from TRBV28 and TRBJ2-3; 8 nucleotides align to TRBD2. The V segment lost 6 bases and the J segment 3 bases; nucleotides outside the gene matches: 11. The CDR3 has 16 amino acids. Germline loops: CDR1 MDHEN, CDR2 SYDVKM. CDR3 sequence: CASSPIAGMVTDTQYF. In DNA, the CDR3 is TGTGCCAGCAGCCCGATAGCGGGAATGGTGACAGATACGCAGTATTTT. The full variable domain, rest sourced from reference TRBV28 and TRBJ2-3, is DVKVTQSSRYLVKRTGEKVFLECVQDMDHENMFWYRQDPGLGLRLIYFSYDVKMKEKGDIPEGYSVSREKKERFSLILESASTNQTSMYLCASSPIAGMVTDTQYFGPGTRLTVL.

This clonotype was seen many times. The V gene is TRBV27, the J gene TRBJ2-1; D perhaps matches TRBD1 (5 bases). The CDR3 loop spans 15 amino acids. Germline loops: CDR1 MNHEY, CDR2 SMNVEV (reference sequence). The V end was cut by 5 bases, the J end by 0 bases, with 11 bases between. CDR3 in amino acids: CASSPLGVSYNEQFF. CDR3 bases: TGTGCCAGCAGTCCCCTAGGGGTCTCCTACAATGAGCAGTTCTTC.

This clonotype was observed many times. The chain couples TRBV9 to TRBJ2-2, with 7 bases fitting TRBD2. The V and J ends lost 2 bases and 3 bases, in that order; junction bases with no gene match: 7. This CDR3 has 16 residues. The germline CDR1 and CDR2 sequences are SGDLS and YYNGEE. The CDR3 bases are TGTGCCAGCAGCGTTCAGCTAGCGGATCACACCGGGGAGCTGTTTTTT. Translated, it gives CASSVQLADHTGELFF.

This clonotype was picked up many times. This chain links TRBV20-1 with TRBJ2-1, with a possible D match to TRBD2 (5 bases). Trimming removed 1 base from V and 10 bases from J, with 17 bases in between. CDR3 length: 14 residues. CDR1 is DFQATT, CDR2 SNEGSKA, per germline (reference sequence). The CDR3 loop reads CSARGEGPVWEQFF. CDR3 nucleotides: TGCAGTGCTAGAGGAGAGGGCCCCGTCTGGGAGCAGTTCTTC.

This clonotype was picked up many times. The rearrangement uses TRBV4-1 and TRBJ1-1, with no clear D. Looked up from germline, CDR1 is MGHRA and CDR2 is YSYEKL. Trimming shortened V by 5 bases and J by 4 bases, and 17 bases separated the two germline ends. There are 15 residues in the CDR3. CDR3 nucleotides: TGCGCCAGCAGCGAATACCCAATACGACCCACTGAAGCTTTCTTT. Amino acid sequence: CASSEYPIRPTEAFF.

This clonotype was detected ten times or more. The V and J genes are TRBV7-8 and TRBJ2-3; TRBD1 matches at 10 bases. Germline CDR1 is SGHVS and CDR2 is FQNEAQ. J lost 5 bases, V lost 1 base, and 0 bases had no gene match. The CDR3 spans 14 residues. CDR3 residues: CASSLGTGGDTQYF. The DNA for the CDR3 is TGTGCCAGCAGCTTAGGGACAGGGGGAGATACGCAGTATTTT.

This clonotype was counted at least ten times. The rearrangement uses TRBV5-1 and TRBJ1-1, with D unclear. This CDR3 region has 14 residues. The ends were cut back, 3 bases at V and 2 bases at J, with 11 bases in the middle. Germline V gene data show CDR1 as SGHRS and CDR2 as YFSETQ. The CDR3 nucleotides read TGCGCCAGCAGCTATTTCGACACTAACACTGAAGCTTTCTTT. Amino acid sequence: CASSYFDTNTEAFF.

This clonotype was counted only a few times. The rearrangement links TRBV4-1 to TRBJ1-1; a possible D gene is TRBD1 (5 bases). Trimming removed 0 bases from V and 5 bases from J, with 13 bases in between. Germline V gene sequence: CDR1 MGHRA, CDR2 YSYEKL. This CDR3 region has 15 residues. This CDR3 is CASSQDAGGGTEAFF. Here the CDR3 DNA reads TGCGCCAGCAGCCAAGATGCCGGGGGGGGGACTGAAGCTTTCTTT.

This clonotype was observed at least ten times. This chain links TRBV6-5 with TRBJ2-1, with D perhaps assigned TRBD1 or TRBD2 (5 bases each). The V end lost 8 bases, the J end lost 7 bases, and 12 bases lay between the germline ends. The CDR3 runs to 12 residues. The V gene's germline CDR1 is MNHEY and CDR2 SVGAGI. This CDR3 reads CASGTLANEQFF. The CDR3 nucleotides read TGTGCCAGCGGGACCTTAGCTAATGAGCAGTTCTTC.

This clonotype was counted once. The CDR3 sequence is CASSVGTSGQFYEQYF. CDR3 coding DNA: TGTGCCAGCAGCGTCGGGACTAGCGGGCAATTTTACGAGCAGTACTTC. The chain is built from TRBV9 and TRBJ2-7; 12 bases are shared with TRBD2. Germline CDR1 SGDLS, CDR2 YYNGEE. The CDR3 runs to 16 residues. V shed 2 bases and J 4 bases; nucleotides not matched to a gene: 7.